Below are 27 T cell receptor beta chains sequenced from a single sample in a study of blood T cells in healthy people across ages. Through a sample-barcoded 5' primer and a J-beta primer mix, a second PCR was run for roughly 6 to 12 cycles. MiXCR, applied by TCRdb to the 5' RACE reads, yields one record per CDR3 protein. The sample has about 930,000 distinct CDR3 sequences; roughly 29% are singletons. This sample also appeared in a second study, on T cells of mothers and their children.

Source material: blood. Source of these receptors: a woman in her thirties or forties in good health.

CDR3 sequence reads: CSARAVTADIDPQHF. The CDR3 DNA follows: TGCAGTGCTAGAGCGGTGACAGCCGATATTGATCCCCAGCATTTT. This chain joins TRBV20-1 and TRBJ1-5; possible D gene TRBD1, 5 bases. Germline V gene data show CDR1 as DFQATT and CDR2 as SNEGSKA (reference sequence). The CDR3 extends over 15 amino acids. V lost 1 base and J 10 bases, leaving 20 bases between the germline ends.

The table lists this clonotype with a few counts. The V call is TRBV5-5, the J call TRBJ2-5, with D possibly TRBD2 on 5 matching bases. Germline-derived CDR1 and CDR2 are SGHKS and YYEKEE (reference sequence). The CDR3 covers 14 residues. The V gene lost 4 bases and the J gene lost 2 bases, with 12 bases spanning the gap. The CDR3 protein is CASSTLTGQETQYF. CDR3 nucleotides: TGTGCCAGCAGCACTTTGACGGGGCAAGAGACCCAGTACTTC.

The chain links TRBV4-1 to TRBJ2-1; possibly TRBD2 for D (6 bases). The CDR3 runs to 14 residues. Germline-derived CDR1 and CDR2 are MGHRA and YSYEKL. V lost 0 bases and J 7 bases, leaving 10 bases between the germline ends. Here the CDR3 DNA reads TGCGCCAGCAGCCAAGATCCGAGCGGGAATGAGCAGTTCTTC. Encoded protein: CASSQDPSGNEQFF.

There are many counts of this clonotype. This chain joins TRBV7-6 and TRBJ2-6; D gene ambiguous. The CDR3 extends over 16 amino acids. V was shortened by 4 bases and J by 2 bases, with 12 bases between the two germline ends. Per germline, CDR1 SGHVS and CDR2 FNYEAQ. The CDR3 loop is CASSYLPRAGANVLTF. In DNA, the CDR3 is TGTGCCAGCAGCTATCTGCCGAGAGCTGGGGCCAACGTCCTGACTTTC.

This rearrangement joins TRBV7-2 to TRBJ2-7; D is possibly TRBD1 (5 bases). Trimming stripped 10 bases from V and 1 base from J, with 17 bases between. The CDR3 has 14 amino acids. CDR1 and CDR2 from the germline V gene are SGHTA and FQGNSA. The CDR3 DNA reads TGTGCCATCCTCCAGGGAAGGAGATCCTACGAGCAGTACTTC. Protein: CAILQGRRSYEQYF.

This clonotype was seen many times. This chain connects TRBV6-1 to TRBJ2-7; the D is unclear. The CDR3 spans 14 residues. V lost 0 bases, J lost 3 bases, and 9 bases lay in between. CDR1 MNHNS and CDR2 SASEGT come from the germline V gene. This CDR3 reads CASSEAGSVYEQYF. CDR3 in DNA: TGTGCCAGCAGTGAAGCGGGGTCAGTCTACGAGCAGTACTTC.

This clonotype was observed at least ten times. V usage is TRBV29-1 and J usage is TRBJ2-7; 7 bases agree with TRBD2. This CDR3 has 14 amino acids. The germline CDR1 and CDR2 sequences are SQVTM and ANQGSEA. Trimming removed 7 bases from V and 1 base from J; junction bases left unmatched: 10. The CDR3 DNA follows: TGCAGCGCCGGAGCGGGACGAGGTTCCTACGAGCAGTACTTC. It is translated as CSAGAGRGSYEQYF.

The chain employs TRBV15 and TRBJ2-3; 8 bases match TRBD2. V lost 0 bases and J lost 1; bases outside the gene matches: 0. CDR3 length equals 15 residues. The V gene's germline CDR1 is LNHNV and CDR2 YYDKDF (reference sequence). Here the CDR3 reads CATSRELAGTDTQYF. CDR3 nucleotides: TGTGCCACCAGCAGAGAACTAGCGGGCACAGATACGCAGTATTTT.

A few counts support this clonotype. This chain joins TRBV6-5 and TRBJ2-7; 7 bases fit TRBD1. The germline V gene encodes CDR1 MNHEY and CDR2 SVGAGI. V lost 7 bases and J lost 4; bases outside the gene matches: 7. This CDR3 region has 13 residues. CDR3 protein: CASTPPGGYEQYF. The CDR3 DNA reads as TGTGCCAGCACTCCCCCAGGGGGATACGAGCAGTACTTC.

This clonotype was counted between two and nine times. At one boundary the junction diverges from the germline segment, which might be a read error. J is TRBJ1-2 and V is TRBV12-3 or TRBV12-4; D uncertain. The CDR3 covers 14 residues. The CDR3 region is CVSSTRPVPYGYTF. For the CDR3, the DNA is TGTGTCAGCAGTACTCGACCGGTCCCCTATGGCTACACCTTC.

Details on this clonotype: A read error may explain this, as a much larger clone is one base away. The chain recombines TRBV7-3 with TRBJ2-7; maybe TRBD2 (6 bases). The V gene's germline CDR1 is SGHTA and CDR2 FQGTGA. This CDR3 has 13 residues. Here the CDR3 reads CASSTSAGYERYF. Here the CDR3 DNA reads TGTGCCAGCAGCACTTCAGCGGGCTACGAGCGGTACTTC.

V and J are TRBV7-2 and TRBJ2-1; D is uncertain. The closer fit of TRBJ2-7 to the DNA end suggests the J call may be wrong. This CDR3 spans 15 amino acids. Germline V lookup: CDR1 SGHTA, CDR2 FQGNSA. CDR3 loop: CASSLAESSYNEQYF. The CDR3 DNA sequence: TGTGCCAGCAGCTTAGCAGAAAGCTCCTACAATGAGCAGTACTTC.

This clonotype has at least ten counts. The chain uses TRBV15 and TRBJ1-4, with 10 positions matching TRBD1. J was trimmed by 8 bases and V by 3 bases; bases with no gene match: 3. CDR1 is LNHNV and CDR2 is YYDKDF in the germline V gene (reference sequence). This CDR3 region has 14 residues. The CDR3 is CATSRDRGLEKLFF. CDR3 nucleotides: TGTGCCACCAGCAGGGACAGGGGGTTGGAAAAACTGTTTTTT.

A few counts support this clonotype. The chain links TRBV6-4 to TRBJ2-3; 8 nucleotides agree with TRBD2. Trimming cost V 5 bases and J 4 bases; bases outside gene matches: 5. Germline values: CDR1 MRHNA, CDR2 SNTAGT. CDR3 length equals 14 residues. The CDR3 reads CASSPGLVSDTQYF. The DNA of the CDR3 is TGTGCCAGCAGTCCGGGACTAGTTTCAGATACGCAGTATTTT.

V gene TRBV7-9 combines with J gene TRBJ2-2; 8 nucleotides match TRBD1. J was trimmed by 2 bases and V by 5 bases; bases with no gene match: 7. CDR3 length: 16 amino acids. The V gene's germline CDR1 is SEHNR and CDR2 FQNEAQ (reference sequence). CDR3 bases: TGTGCCAGCAGCCCAGACAGGGGTTGCAACACCGGGGAGCTGTTTTTT. This codes for CASSPDRGCNTGELFF.

This clonotype was observed at least ten times. The chain recombines TRBV29-1 with TRBJ1-2, with 9 nucleotides matching TRBD1. CDR1 and CDR2 (germline): SQVTM, ANQGSEA. With 6 bases clipped from V and 6 bases from J, the junction kept 5 bases outside the gene matches. The CDR3 is 12 amino acids. The CDR3 coding sequence is TGCAGCGTGGGGGGACAGGGAGATGGCTACACCTTC. Translating it yields CSVGGQGDGYTF.

The V gene is TRBV20-1, the J gene TRBJ1-1; D remains ambiguous. V was cut by 0 bases and J by 4 bases, with 18 bases left in between. The germline CDR1 and CDR2 sequences are DFQATT and SNEGSKA (reference sequence). This CDR3 spans 16 amino acids. Written as DNA, the CDR3 is TGCAGTGCTAGAGATTATGCCGGGCGATTCTCCACTGAAGCTTTCTTT. Translation gives CSARDYAGRFSTEAFF.

Many counts were recorded for this clonotype. The rearrangement joins TRBV9 to TRBJ2-7, with 8 bases fitting TRBD1. CDR3 length: 14 residues. The germline V gene encodes CDR1 SGDLS and CDR2 YYNGEE. The trim removed 4 bases at V and 3 bases at J, leaving 6 bases unmatched. CDR3: CASSPGGRGYEQYF. Here the CDR3 DNA reads TGTGCCAGCAGCCCAGGGGGCAGGGGCTACGAGCAGTACTTC.

This clonotype has more than one count but fewer than ten. The chain recombines TRBV9 with TRBJ2-1, with 8 bases aligning to TRBD1. Germline trimming cut 0 bases from V and 9 bases from J; bases unmatched to any gene: 8. The CDR3 consists of 15 residues. Germline V gene sequence: CDR1 SGDLS, CDR2 YYNGEE. CDR3 loop: CASSVARQGASEQFF. The DNA of the CDR3 is TGTGCCAGCAGCGTAGCTAGGCAGGGGGCAAGTGAGCAGTTCTTC.

V gene TRBV12-3 or TRBV12-4 combines with J gene TRBJ2-4, with TRBD2 as a possible D gene (7 bases). The DNA end is more similar to TRBJ2-7, so the J call may be wrong. The CDR3 covers 15 residues. CDR3 region: CASSPTTGGVYEQYF. CDR3 nucleotide sequence: TGTGCCAGCAGCCCAACCACGGGGGGCGTCTACGAGCAGTACTTC.

This chain uses TRBV2 with TRBJ2-5; a weak D match, TRBD2 (6 bases). Germline V CDR1 and CDR2: SNHLY, FYNNEI. Trimming stripped 3 bases from V and 1 base from J, with 12 bases between. The CDR3 consists of 15 residues. The CDR3: CASSEGGGPQETQYF. The CDR3 bases are TGTGCCAGCAGTGAGGGGGGAGGACCCCAAGAGACCCAGTACTTC.

The chain has TRBV28 and TRBJ1-5; D unclear. Germline CDR1 MDHEN, CDR2 SYDVKM. Trimming took 5 bases from V and 0 from J, leaving 11 bases between them. The CDR3 loop spans 15 amino acids. For the CDR3, the DNA is TGTGCCAGCAGTCACCACAGCTATAGCAATCAGCCCCAGCATTTT. It is translated as CASSHHSYSNQPQHF.

About this clonotype itself: One base away lies a much larger clone, so this may be a sequencing read error. The CDR3 reads CASSLGPGIHEQYF. The CDR3 DNA reads as TGTGCCAGCAGCTTAGGGCCAGGGATCCACGAGCAGTACTTC. This chain connects TRBV7-9 to TRBJ2-7, with D possibly matching TRBD1 (5 bases). CDR3 size: 14 residues. CDR1 and CDR2 from the germline V gene are SEHNR and FQNEAQ (reference sequence). Trimming left V 1 base short and J 5 bases short, with 12 bases between.

The V gene is TRBV6-6, the J gene TRBJ2-1; no definite D call. Deletions cut 6 bases from V and 6 bases from J, with 3 bases between. The CDR3 loop spans 10 amino acids. Germline-derived CDR1 and CDR2 are MNHNY and SVGAGI (reference sequence). The CDR3 protein is CASRGNEQFF. DNA for the CDR3: TGTGCCAGCAGAGGCAATGAGCAGTTCTTC.

This clonotype was seen ten or more times. The V and J genes are TRBV20-1 and TRBJ2-5, with TRBD2 identical over 8 bases. This CDR3 contains 17 residues. CDR1 is DFQATT, CDR2 SNEGSKA, per germline (reference sequence). V shed 0 bases and J 4 bases; nucleotides not matched to a gene: 13. The CDR3 region is CSARDRLAGSVGETQYF. CDR3 sequence (DNA): TGCAGTGCTAGAGATCGTTTAGCGGGGTCAGTTGGAGAGACCCAGTACTTC.

J is TRBJ2-7 and V is TRBV15; the match to TRBD2 covers 7 bases. This CDR3 comprises 15 residues. The trim removed 3 bases at V and 2 bases at J, leaving 7 bases unmatched. Germline V lookup: CDR1 LNHNV, CDR2 YYDKDF (reference sequence). In nucleotides, the CDR3 is TGTGCCACCAGCAGGGCGGGAGACAGCACCTACGAGCAGTACTTC. Its translation: CATSRAGDSTYEQYF.

On this clonotype: Being one base from a much bigger clone, this may be a read error. The chain employs TRBV25-1 and TRBJ2-1; D tentatively reads TRBD1 or TRBD2 (5 bases each). Matching the DNA end better, TRBJ2-7 makes the J call doubtful. CDR1 and CDR2 (germline): MGHDK, SYGVNS. The CDR3 spans 13 residues. The CDR3 reads CASSRGGYDEQYF. CDR3 coding DNA: TGTGCCAGCAGTCGGGGCGGGTACGATGAGCAGTACTTC.